One sample yielded the 8 T cell receptor beta chains listed below, sequenced in a study of read filtering for tumor transcriptome and immune sequencing. The library was built from about 0.4 ug RNA with molecular barcoded adaptors for alpha/delta and beta/gamma chains. TCRdb used MiXCR to reprocess the reads, holding one entry per CDR3 protein. The table lists about 58,000 distinct CDR3 sequences, around an eighth of them singletons. Sequencing input: a population of CD138-negative cells sorted from bone marrow. These receptors originate from a donor at least 40 years old with multiple myeloma.

This clonotype was seen repeatedly, ten times or more. The V gene is TRBV29-1, the J gene TRBJ1-5; D remains unclear. This CDR3 spans 15 amino acids. CDR1 is SQVTM and CDR2 is ANQGSEA in the germline V gene. V dropped 3 bases and J dropped 6 bases, with 18 bases sitting between them. The CDR3 reads CSVEATGNAGQPQHF. CDR3 in DNA: TGCAGCGTTGAGGCGACGGGCAATGCGGGTCAGCCCCAGCATTTT.

Details on this clonotype: The DNA is left out, because the CDR3 cannot be placed on it with certainty; the CDR3 is given as TCRdb lists it. The chain employs TRBV5-6 and TRBJ2-1; TRBD1, the table's D call, was not compared with the DNA. Germline V CDR1 and CDR2: SGHDT, YYEEEE. The CDR3 numbers 15 amino acids, ends counted. This CDR3 reads CASSWGTGSYNERFF.

Many counts were recorded for this clonotype. The rearrangement uses TRBV19 and TRBJ2-1; the D is unclear. CDR3 length: 14 residues. Trimming took 9 bases from V and 6 from J, leaving 18 bases between them. Germline assignment: CDR1 LNHDA and CDR2 SQIVND (reference sequence). CDR3 amino acids: CASNPSDATNEQFF. Written as DNA, the CDR3 is TGTGCCAGCAACCCATCGGACGCAACCAATGAGCAGTTCTTC.

The V and J genes are TRBV20-1 and TRBJ1-1; no clear D gene. The length of the CDR3 is 12 residues. Looked up from germline, CDR1 is DFQATT and CDR2 is SNEGSKA (reference sequence). The chain's CDR3 is CSPKGGSQLGFF. The CDR3 DNA reads as TGCAGCCCTAAAGGAGGATCACAGTTAGGCTTCTTT.

This clonotype was observed at least ten times. The rearrangement uses TRBV29-1 and TRBJ2-7; maybe TRBD1 (5 bases). Germline loops: CDR1 SQVTM, CDR2 ANQGSEA. The CDR3 loop spans 16 amino acids. V was trimmed by 1 base and J by 0 bases, leaving 16 bases between them. The CDR3 is CSVEGADSASSYEQYF. The CDR3 nucleotides are TGCAGCGTTGAAGGGGCCGACAGTGCCAGCTCCTACGAGCAGTACTTC.

V gene TRBV7-3 combines with J gene TRBJ2-3; D not certain. Trimming pared 2 bases from V and 4 bases from J, leaving 10 bases between. CDR3 length: 14 residues. Germline CDR1 and CDR2: SGHTA and FQGTGA. The CDR3 sequence is CASSLLPGPDTQYF. CDR3 coding DNA: TGTGCCAGCAGCTTACTTCCTGGCCCAGATACGCAGTATTTT.

Ten or more counts support this clonotype. The rearrangement joins TRBV3-1 to TRBJ2-5; TRBD1 agrees at 7 bases. The CDR3 runs 17 residues. V dropped 0 bases and J dropped 2; count of bases not matched to a gene: 9. Germline values: CDR1 LGHDT, CDR2 YNNKEL (reference sequence). The DNA of the CDR3 is TGTGCCAGCAGCCAAGAGAGGGGGCGACCCATGCAAGAGACCCAGTACTTC. This sequence encodes CASSQERGRPMQETQYF.

For this clonotype: This may come from a read error, since a much larger clone is one base off. The chain links TRBV20-1 to TRBJ2-1, with D uncertain. Germline V lookup: CDR1 DFQATT, CDR2 SNEGSKA (reference sequence). The CDR3 is 13 amino acids. Here the CDR3 reads CSAREQHYNAQFF. The CDR3 nucleotides are TGCAGTGCTAGAGAACAGCATTACAATGCGCAGTTCTTC.